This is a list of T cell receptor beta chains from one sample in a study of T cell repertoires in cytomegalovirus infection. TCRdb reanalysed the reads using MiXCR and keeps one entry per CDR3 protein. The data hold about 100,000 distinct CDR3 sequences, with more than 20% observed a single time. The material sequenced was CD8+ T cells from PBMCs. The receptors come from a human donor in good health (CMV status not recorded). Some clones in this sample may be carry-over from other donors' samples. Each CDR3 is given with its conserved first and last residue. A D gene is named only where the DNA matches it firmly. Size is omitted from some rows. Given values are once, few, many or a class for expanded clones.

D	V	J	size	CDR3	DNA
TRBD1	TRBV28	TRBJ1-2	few	CASSTSGTGGENGYTF	TGTGCCAGCAGTACGTCCGGGACAGGGGGTGAAAATGGCTACACCTTC
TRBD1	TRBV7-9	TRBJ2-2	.	CASSGNDRENTGELFF	TGTGCCAGCAGCGGGAATGACAGGGAAAACACCGGGGAGCTGTTTTTT
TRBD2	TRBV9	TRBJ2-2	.	CASSLPLAGSNTGELFF	TGTGCCAGCAGCCTTCCACTAGCGGGGTCGAACACCGGGGAGCTGTTTTTT
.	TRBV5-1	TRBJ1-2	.	CASSLTKDRGFNYGYTF	TGCGCCAGCAGTTTGACCAAGGACCGGGGTTTTAACTATGGCTACACCTTC
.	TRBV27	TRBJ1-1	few	CASIGVEGNTEAFF	TGTGCCAGCATAGGGGTGGAGGGGAACACTGAAGCTTTCTTT
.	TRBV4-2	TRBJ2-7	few	CASSQERQRYEQYF	TGTGCCAGCAGCCAAGAGAGACAGAGATACGAGCAGTACTTC
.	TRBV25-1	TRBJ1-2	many	CASWGGNDGYTF	TGTGCCAGCTGGGGGGGGAACGATGGCTACACCTTC
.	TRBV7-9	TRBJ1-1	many	CASSEQGIVMNTEAFF	TGTGCCAGCAGCGAACAAGGGATCGTCATGAACACTGAAGCTTTCTTT
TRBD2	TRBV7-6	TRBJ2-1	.	CASSLVLAGVEQFF	TGTGCCAGCAGCTTAGTACTAGCGGGAGTTGAGCAGTTCTTC
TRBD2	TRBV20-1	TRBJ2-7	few	CSAGPLLAGSYEQYF	TGCAGTGCCGGACCGTTACTAGCGGGCTCCTACGAGCAGTACTTC
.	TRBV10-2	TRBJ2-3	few	CASTIRSTDTQYF	TGCGCCAGCACAATTAGGTCTACAGATACGCAGTATTTT
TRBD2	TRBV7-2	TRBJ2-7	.	CASSISGGAVEQYF	TGTGCCAGCAGCATTAGCGGGGGGGCGGTCGAGCAGTACTTC
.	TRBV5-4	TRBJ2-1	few	CASSWTTYNEQFF	TGTGCCAGCAGCTGGACTACCTACAATGAGCAGTTCTTC
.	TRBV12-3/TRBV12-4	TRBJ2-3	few	CASRRTAGATDTQYF	TGTGCCAGCAGAAGAACCGCAGGAGCCACAGATACGCAGTATTTT
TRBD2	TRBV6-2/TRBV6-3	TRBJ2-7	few	CASKISGRGRYEQYF	TGTGCCAGCAAGATATCGGGGAGGGGCCGGTACGAGCAGTACTTC
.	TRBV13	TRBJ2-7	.	CASLGAGGYEQYF	TGTGCCAGCTTGGGGGCAGGGGGGTACGAGCAGTACTTC
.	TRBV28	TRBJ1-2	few	CASSLEGQFYGYTF	TGTGCCAGCAGTTTAGAAGGACAGTTCTATGGCTACACCTTC
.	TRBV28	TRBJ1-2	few	CASRGVPGYTF	TGTGCCAGCAGGGGAGTCCCGGGCTACACCTTC
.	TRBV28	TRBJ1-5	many	CASSFPWTDSNQPQHF	TGTGCCAGCAGTTTCCCCTGGACAGATAGCAATCAGCCCCAGCATTTT
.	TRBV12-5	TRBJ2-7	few	CACDGGYEQYF	TGTGCTTGTGACGGGGGCTACGAGCAGTACTTC
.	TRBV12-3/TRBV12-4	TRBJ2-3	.	CASGEDTQYF	TGTGCCAGCGGAGAAGATACGCAGTATTTT
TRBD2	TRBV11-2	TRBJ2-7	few	CASSPVPSGSSYEQYF	TGTGCCAGCAGCCCCGTGCCTAGCGGGAGTTCCTACGAGCAGTACTTC
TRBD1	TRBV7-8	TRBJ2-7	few	CASSSNPTGDEQYF	TGTGCCAGCAGCTCCAACCCAACAGGGGACGAGCAGTACTTC
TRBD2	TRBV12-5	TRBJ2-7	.	CASGLAGGFEQYF	TGTGCTAGTGGCCTAGCGGGGGGATTCGAGCAGTACTTC
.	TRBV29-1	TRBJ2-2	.	CSVARVDTGELFF	TGCAGCGTTGCTAGGGTTGACACCGGGGAGCTGTTTTTT
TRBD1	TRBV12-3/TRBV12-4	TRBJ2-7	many	CASSIGGDRGRF	TGTGCCAGCAGCATAGGGGGGGACAGGGGGCGATTC
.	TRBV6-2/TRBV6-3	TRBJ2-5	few	CASSPGDYQETQYF	TGTGCCAGCAGTCCTGGGGACTACCAAGAGACCCAGTACTTC
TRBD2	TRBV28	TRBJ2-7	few	CASSLGEGSIYEQYF	TGTGCCAGCAGTTTGGGGGAGGGAAGTATCTACGAGCAGTACTTC
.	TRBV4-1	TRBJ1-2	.	CASSHPRGDYGYTF	TGCGCCAGCAGCCACCCCAGGGGAGACTATGGCTACACCTTC
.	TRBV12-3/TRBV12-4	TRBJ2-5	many	CASSPRDNIVETQYF	TGTGCCAGCAGTCCCCGGGACAATATCGTGGAGACCCAGTACTTC
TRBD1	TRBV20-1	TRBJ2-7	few	CSARVPDRVSYEQYF	TGCAGTGCTAGAGTTCCGGACAGGGTCTCCTACGAGCAGTACTTC
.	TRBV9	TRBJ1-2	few	CASLSGTANYGYTF	TGTGCCAGCTTATCTGGGACGGCAAACTATGGCTACACCTTC
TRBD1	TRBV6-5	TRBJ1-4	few	CASSYERLRDRGKGEKLFF	TGTGCCAGCAGTTACGAACGACTCCGGGACAGGGGGAAAGGCGAAAAACTGTTTTTT
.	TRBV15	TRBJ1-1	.	CATSSRAGSNTEAFF	TGTGCCACCAGCAGTCGGGCAGGGTCGAACACTGAAGCTTTCTTT
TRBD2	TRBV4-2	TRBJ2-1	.	CASSQEIGGASMGEQFF	TGTGCCAGCAGCCAAGAAATCGGGGGGGCCTCAATGGGTGAGCAGTTCTTC
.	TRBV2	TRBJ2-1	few	CASMALQDNEQFF	TGTGCCAGCATGGCACTACAGGACAATGAGCAGTTCTTC
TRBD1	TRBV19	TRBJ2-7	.	CGSSIVRDRPYEQYF	TGTGGCAGTAGTATAGTCCGGGACAGACCCTACGAGCAGTACTTC
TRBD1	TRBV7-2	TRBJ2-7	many	CASSLKFRQGAYEQYF	TGTGCCAGCAGCTTAAAGTTCCGGCAGGGGGCCTACGAGCAGTACTTC
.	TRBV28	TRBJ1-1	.	CASSFGKMNTEAFF	TGTGCCAGCAGTTTCGGTAAGATGAACACTGAAGCTTTCTTT
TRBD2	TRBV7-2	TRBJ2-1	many	CASSIASGSYNEQFF	TGTGCCAGCAGCATCGCTAGCGGCTCCTACAATGAGCAGTTCTTC
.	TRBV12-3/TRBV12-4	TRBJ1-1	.	CASSTSRGNTEAFF	TGTGCCAGCAGCACGTCGAGGGGCAACACTGAAGCTTTCTTT
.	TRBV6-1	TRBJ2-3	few	CASSEGRPDTQYF	TGTGCCAGCAGTGAAGGGAGGCCAGATACGCAGTATTTT
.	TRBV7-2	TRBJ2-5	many	CASSLGGGGTQYF	TGTGCCAGCAGCTTAGGGGGGGGCGGGACCCAGTACTTC
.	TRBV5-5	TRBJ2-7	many	CASSLAGGTSEQYF	TGTGCCAGCAGCTTGGCCGGCGGGACTTCCGAGCAGTACTTC
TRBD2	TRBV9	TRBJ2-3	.	CASSSGGKDTQYF	TGTGCCAGCAGCAGCGGGGGCAAGGATACGCAGTATTTT